The following is a T cell receptor (beta chain) sequence with its context. This CDR3 has 15 residues. The V end lost 1 base, the J end lost 2 bases, and 10 bases lay between the germline ends. The V gene's germline CDR1 is MNHEY and CDR2 SMNVEV (reference sequence). This sample was taken from a study of T cells in Graves' hyperthyroidism and ophthalmopathy. Amplified TCR beta CDR3 regions came from RNA transcripts. The TCR CDR3 was amplified in a first-round RT-PCR using the HTBI primer set. Each CDR3 protein gets one entry after TCRdb re-called the multiplex PCR reads with MiXCR. Among 450,000 to 600,000 distinct CDR3 sequences, about 20% were seen once, and the ten largest hold 47%.

Sequencing used blood. J is TRBJ2-3 and V is TRBV27; D is possibly TRBD1 (5 bases). This TCR was sampled from a man aged 40-49 years with Graves' ophthalmopathy. DNA of the CDR3: TGTGCCAGCAGTTTATATGACAGCTCCACAGATACGCAGTATTTT. This codes for CASSLYDSSTDTQYF.